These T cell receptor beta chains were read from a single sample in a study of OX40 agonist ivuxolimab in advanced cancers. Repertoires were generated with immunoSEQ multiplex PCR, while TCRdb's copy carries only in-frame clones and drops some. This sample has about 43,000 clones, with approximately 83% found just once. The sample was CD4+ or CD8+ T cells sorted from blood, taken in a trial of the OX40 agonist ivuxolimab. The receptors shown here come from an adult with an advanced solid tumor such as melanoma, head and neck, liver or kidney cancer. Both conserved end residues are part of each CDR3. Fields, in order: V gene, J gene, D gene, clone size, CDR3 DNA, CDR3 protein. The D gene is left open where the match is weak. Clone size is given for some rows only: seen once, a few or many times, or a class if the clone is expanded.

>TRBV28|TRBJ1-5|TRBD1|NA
TGTGCCAGCAGGCTCGGGACAGGGGTAGGTCAGCCCCAGCATTTT
CASRLGTGVGQPQHF
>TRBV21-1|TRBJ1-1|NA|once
TGTGCCAGGGGGAGAGAGGACACTGAAGCTTTCTTT
CARGREDTEAFF
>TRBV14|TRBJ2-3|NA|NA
TGTGCCAGCAGCCAACACAGGGGGGGGAGCACAGATACGCAGTATTTT
CASSQHRGGSTDTQYF
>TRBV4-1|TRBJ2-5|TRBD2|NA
TGCGCCAGCAGCCAAGAAGCGGGGGGCACAGCCGGGGAGACCCAGTACTTC
CASSQEAGGTAGETQYF
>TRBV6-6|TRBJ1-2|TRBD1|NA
TGTGCCAGCAGTTCCCGACAGGGGGCGCAGGATGGCTACACCTTC
CASSSRQGAQDGYTF
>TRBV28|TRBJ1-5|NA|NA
TGTGCCAGCAGTTTATTTGGGCTCAATCAGCCCCAGCATTTT
CASSLFGLNQPQHF
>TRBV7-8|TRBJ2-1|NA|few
TGTGCCAGCAGCTTAAATGGGGACCGCCCGCAGTTCTTC
CASSLNGDRPQFF
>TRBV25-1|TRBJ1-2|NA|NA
TGTGCCAGCAGTGGGTCGGATAGCTTGGGCTACACCTTC
CASSGSDSLGYTF
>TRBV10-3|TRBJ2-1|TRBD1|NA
TGTGCCACCGGGACAGGGGACGCATACAATGAGCAGTTCTTC
CATGTGDAYNEQFF
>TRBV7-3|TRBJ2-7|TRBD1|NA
TGTGCCAGCAGCTTACAGGCCGGGACAGCCTACGAGCAGTACTTC
CASSLQAGTAYEQYF
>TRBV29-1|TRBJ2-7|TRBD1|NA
TGCAGCGTTGAAGATCCAAGGGGGCCCGAGCAGTACTTC
CSVEDPRGPEQYF
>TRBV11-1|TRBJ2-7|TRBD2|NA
TGTGCCAGCAGCTTAGGCGGGAGAGATGAGCAGTACTTC
CASSLGGRDEQYF
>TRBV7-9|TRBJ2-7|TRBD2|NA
TGTGCCAGCAGCTCTAGCGGGGCGTCCTACGAGCAGTACTTC
CASSSSGASYEQYF
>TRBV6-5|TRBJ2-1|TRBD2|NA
TGTGCCAGCAGTTACTCGCTAGCGGGGTACAATGAGCAGTTCTTC
CASSYSLAGYNEQFF
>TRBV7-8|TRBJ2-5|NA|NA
TGTGCCAGCAGCTTTGTCGGGGGCGAGACCCAGTACTTC
CASSFVGGETQYF
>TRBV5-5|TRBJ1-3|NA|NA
TGTGCCAGCAGCGTCAGGGACTCTGGAAACACCATATATTTT
CASSVRDSGNTIYF
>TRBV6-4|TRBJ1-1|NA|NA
TGTGCCAGCAGTTACTCGGGATCAGCCGAAGCTTTCTTT
CASSYSGSAEAFF
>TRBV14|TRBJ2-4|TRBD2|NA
TGTGCCAGCAGCCAGAGACTAGCAGGTTCGAACATTCAGTACTTC
CASSQRLAGSNIQYF
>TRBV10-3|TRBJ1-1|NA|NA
TGTGCCACATCCGTGGGGGAATCAGGTGGAGCTTTCTTT
CATSVGESGGAFF
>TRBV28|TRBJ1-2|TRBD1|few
TGTGCCAGCAGTTTGACAGGGCATGGCTACACCTTC
CASSLTGHGYTF
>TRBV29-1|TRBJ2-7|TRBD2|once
TGCAGCGCCCCCTGGGGAGTAGCGGGGCACCCCCGGGAGCAGTACTTC
CSAPWGVAGHPREQYF
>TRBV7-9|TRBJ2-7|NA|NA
TGTGCCAGCAGCTTAGTTTATGGTATGGGGACATCCTACGAGCAGTACTTC
CASSLVYGMGTSYEQYF
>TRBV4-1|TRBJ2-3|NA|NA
TGCGCCAGCAGCCAAGATGGGAGGGGGGGTATCACAGATACGCAGTATTTT
CASSQDGRGGITDTQYF